These T cell receptor beta chains were read from a single sample in a study of cytomegalovirus exposure and HLA in healthy donors. The assay was immunoSEQ multiplex PCR, and TCRdb's table has in-frame clones only and misses some. The sample records tens of thousands of clones, 70% to 90% being singletons. The sample was PBMCs. The receptors were sampled from a young woman in good health and CMV-seropositive. Both conserved end residues are part of each CDR3. The D gene is left open where the match is weak. Part of the rows lack a size; the others show once, few, many or a class for expanded clones.

v_call	d_call	j_call	clone_size	cdr3_aa	cdr3_nt
TRBV4-1	NA	TRBJ2-3	once	CASSQGPGLGTDTQYF	TGCGCCAGCAGCCAAGGACCGGGACTGGGCACAGATACGCAGTATTTT
TRBV5-1	NA	TRBJ2-1	NA	CASSLEGVTRNEQFF	TGCGCCAGCAGCTTGGAGGGGGTGACCCGCAATGAGCAGTTCTTC
TRBV4-3	NA	TRBJ2-1	once	CASSQAGGDEQFF	TGCGCCAGCAGCCAGGCAGGCGGGGATGAGCAGTTCTTC
TRBV18	NA	TRBJ1-1	NA	CASSPPGGAYTEAFF	TGTGCCAGCTCACCACCTGGGGGGGCGTACACTGAAGCTTTCTTT
TRBV11-2	TRBD1	TRBJ1-1	NA	CASSLAFRDSRTEAFF	TGTGCCAGCAGCTTAGCATTCAGGGACAGCAGAACTGAAGCTTTCTTT
TRBV5-6	TRBD1	TRBJ2-7	NA	CASSLRGTGGLEQYF	TGTGCCAGCAGCTTACGAGGGACAGGGGGCTTAGAGCAGTACTTC
TRBV2	TRBD1	TRBJ1-5	NA	CASSDPWTGGWSNQPQHF	TGTGCCAGCAGTGACCCTTGGACAGGGGGTTGGAGCAATCAGCCCCAGCATTTT
TRBV5-6	TRBD1	TRBJ2-7	NA	CASSFTRQGPYEQYF	TGTGCCAGCAGCTTTACCAGACAGGGCCCCTACGAGCAGTACTTC
TRBV7-9	NA	TRBJ2-5	NA	CASSLYRQYQETQYF	TGTGCCAGCAGCTTGTACCGCCAGTACCAAGAGACCCAGTACTTC
TRBV4-1	NA	TRBJ2-7	NA	CASSHLPGVIRADYEQYF	TGCGCCAGCAGCCATTTACCGGGGGTTATTCGTGCGGACTACGAGCAGTACTTC
TRBV4-1	TRBD2	TRBJ2-1	few	CASSQTPSGGQDEQFF	TGCGCCAGCAGCCAGACCCCTAGCGGGGGGCAGGATGAGCAGTTCTTC
TRBV7-9	NA	TRBJ1-1	NA	CASSLILPGTEAFF	TGTGCCAGCAGCTTAATCTTACCGGGGACTGAAGCTTTCTTT
TRBV2	TRBD1	TRBJ2-5	NA	CASSVPGQGYEETQYF	TGTGCCAGCAGCGTTCCGGGACAGGGTTACGAAGAGACCCAGTACTTC
TRBV7-9	TRBD2	TRBJ2-3	NA	CASSASGGAWPDTQYF	TGTGCCAGCAGCGCTAGCGGGGGGGCCTGGCCAGATACGCAGTATTTT
TRBV7-8	TRBD2	TRBJ2-1	NA	CASSRMTSSSEQFF	TGTGCCAGCAGCAGGATGACTAGCAGTAGTGAGCAGTTCTTC
TRBV2	TRBD1	TRBJ2-7	NA	CASSPSDRAFYEQYF	TGTGCCAGCAGTCCCTCGGACAGGGCTTTCTACGAGCAGTACTTC
TRBV19	NA	TRBJ2-5	NA	CASGRGPPETQYF	TGTGCCAGTGGGCGGGGGCCCCCTGAAACCCAGTACTTC
TRBV5-1	NA	TRBJ1-1	NA	CASSYNGVSGMNTEAFF	TGCGCCAGCAGCTATAATGGCGTGTCAGGGATGAACACTGAAGCTTTCTTT
TRBV6-5	NA	TRBJ2-7	few	CASRQGYEQYF	TGTGCCAGCAGACAGGGTTACGAGCAGTACTTC
TRBV18	NA	TRBJ2-1	NA	CASGDQGKGYNEQFF	TGTGCCAGCGGAGACCAGGGTAAGGGTTACAATGAGCAGTTCTTC